This T cell receptor beta chain was sequenced during a study of technical replicates of blood from four donors. Trimming left V 9 bases short and J 1 base short, with 9 bases between. Germline V gives CDR1 SNHLY, CDR2 FYNNEI. The length of the CDR3 is 12 residues. This table comes from immunoSEQ multiplex PCR, and its TCRdb copy is limited to in-frame clones, with some not included. The top ten hold roughly 0.27% of the sample, which has 75,000 to 95,000 clones, around nine tenths seen once. The clonotype was recovered from a human donor in good health. Sequencing was performed on T cells isolated from PBMCs. The rearrangement uses TRBV2 and TRBJ1-1, with D perhaps TRBD1 (5 bases). The CDR3 is CAREGPNTEAFF. The CDR3 coding sequence is TGTGCCAGGGAGGGGCCGAACACTGAAGCTTTCTTT.